A single sample is the source of the 20 T cell receptor beta chains below, sequenced in a study of molecular identifiers for immune sequencing clone quantification (dated by TCRdb to between 2017 and 2018). The library was produced with PCR. The sample was run on a NextSeq 500. The public reads were reanalyzed by TCRdb: fastp trimming at Q25, MiXCR alignment, in-frame beta chains only. Duplicate CDR3 protein sequences are folded into a single record with the most common DNA and genes. The sample contains 97,000 or so distinct CDR3 sequences, 30% to 45% of them found a single time. The ten largest account for 9% to 10% of the sample. The sequencing sample was made of naive CD8+ T cells from blood, with Jurkat cell RNA spiked in. This sample's cell subset or site label indicates: FACS-sorted CD8+CD4-CCR7+CD45RA+ naive T cells. The origin of the receptors is a human donor in good health. Some libraries in this study had Jurkat cell RNA spiked in.

CDR3 in amino acids: CASSVGGGLETQYF. CDR3 nucleotide sequence: TGTGCCAGCAGCGTAGGAGGGGGTTTGGAGACCCAGTACTTC. The chain carries TRBV9 and TRBJ2-5, with D perhaps matching TRBD1 (6 bases). This CDR3 has 14 amino acids. V gave up 0 bases and J gave up 5 bases, with 11 bases separating them. Looked up from germline, CDR1 is SGDLS and CDR2 is YYNGEE.

Comments on this clonotype: A much larger clone sits a single nucleotide away, making a read error possible. The gene calls are TRBV2 and TRBJ1-1; D gene ambiguous. The CDR3 is 16 residues long. Germline CDR1 and CDR2: SNHLY and FYNNEI. The CDR3 DNA sequence: TGTGCCAGCAGACTGGAACACAGCCCCATGAACACTGGAGCTTTCTTT. It yields the protein CASRLEHSPMNTGAFF.

V gene TRBV2 combines with J gene TRBJ1-5, with unresolved D. CDR1 and CDR2 (germline): SNHLY, FYNNEI. The CDR3 runs to 19 residues. V dropped 4 bases and J dropped 0 bases, with 22 bases sitting between them. The DNA of the CDR3 is TGTGCCAGCAGTGGGGGAAGGCCGATCCCGAGATATAGCAATCAGCCCCAGCATTTT. As protein: CASSGGRPIPRYSNQPQHF.

The rearrangement links TRBV20-1 to TRBJ2-3, with D unresolved. V was clipped by 5 bases and J by 3 bases, with 3 bases between them. Germline V gene lookup returns CDR1 DFQATT and CDR2 SNEGSKA (reference sequence). The CDR3 is 10 residues long. CDR3 protein: CSAPTDTQYF. The DNA for the CDR3 is TGCAGTGCTCCTACAGATACGCAGTATTTT.

In the case of this clonotype: A much larger clone differs by one base, so this may be a read error. The chain couples TRBV27 to TRBJ1-1; D remains ambiguous. Between the trimmed V and J ends, which lost 3 bases and 1 base, there was a span of 9 bases. This CDR3 spans 14 amino acids. From germline, CDR1 is MNHEY and CDR2 SMNVEV (reference sequence). The chain's CDR3 is CASSLQHRNTEAFF. Here the CDR3 DNA reads TGTGCCAGCAGTTTGCAACATAGGAACACTGAAGCTTTCTTT.

Only a few counts were recorded for this clonotype. The rearrangement links TRBV6-5 to TRBJ2-6; a possible D gene is TRBD1 (6 bases). This CDR3 has 17 residues. The V end was cut by 0 bases, the J end by 9 bases, with 18 bases between. CDR1 is MNHEY and CDR2 is SVGAGI in the germline V gene. In nucleotides, the CDR3 is TGTGCCAGCAGTTACTCGCATGGGACAAGAGTAGGCAACGTCCTGACTTTC. It specifies CASSYSHGTRVGNVLTF.

This sequence joins TRBV28 and TRBJ1-1; TRBD1 matches at 7 bases. This CDR3 is 16 amino acids long. The germline gives CDR1 MDHEN, CDR2 SYDVKM. V shed 6 bases, J shed 0 bases, and the junction held 10 bases outside the gene matches. CDR3 protein: CASRSFLDRLNTEAFF. CDR3 nucleotides: TGTGCCAGCAGAAGTTTCCTGGACAGGTTGAACACTGAAGCTTTCTTT.

A few counts support this clonotype. DNA for the CDR3: TGTGCCAGCAGCCCGGGACATTTGAACACTGAAGCTTTCTTT. It is translated as CASSPGHLNTEAFF. The chain couples TRBV5-3 to TRBJ1-1; the D gene is possibly TRBD1 (6 bases). TRBV5-3 is classed as an ORF, of uncertain function. The ends were cut back, 8 bases at V and 0 bases at J, with 14 bases in the middle. This CDR3 spans 14 amino acids.

About this clonotype: A much more abundant neighbour one base away suggests this may be a read error. V gene TRBV4-2 combines with J gene TRBJ2-7; TRBD2 might be the D (5 bases). The CDR3 totals 15 residues. In germline, CDR1 is LGHNA, CDR2 YNFKEQ. The CDR3 loop reads CAGSQGEEVSYEQYF. As DNA, the CDR3 is TGTGCCGGCAGCCAAGGAGAGGAGGTGTCCTACGAGCAGTACTTC.

This clonotype came up many times. The chain recombines TRBV28 with TRBJ2-7, with TRBD2 as a possible D gene (5 bases). The germline CDR1 and CDR2 sequences are MDHEN and SYDVKM. V lost 3 bases and J 6 bases, leaving 9 bases between the germline ends. The CDR3 runs 12 residues. CDR3: CASSFGVPEQYF. In DNA form, the CDR3 reads TGTGCCAGCAGTTTCGGGGTCCCCGAGCAGTACTTC. The full variable domain, with the rest looked up from reference TRBV28 and TRBJ2-7, is DVKVTQSSRYLVKRTGEKVFLECVQDMDHENMFWYRQDPGLGLRLIYFSYDVKMKEKGDIPEGYSVSREKKERFSLILESASTNQTSMYLCASSFGVPEQYFGPGTRLTVT.

The V call is TRBV6-2 or TRBV6-3, the J call TRBJ2-3, with a tentative D call TRBD2 (5 bases). CDR1 MNHEY and CDR2 SVGEGT come from the germline V gene. Trimming took off 3 bases at V and 1 base at J, with 14 bases between the two ends. The CDR3 has 16 residues. The chain's CDR3 is CASSYRYGSGTDTQYF. The CDR3 nucleotides read TGTGCCAGCAGTTATCGTTACGGTAGCGGCACAGATACGCAGTATTTT.

This clonotype was seen at least ten times. V usage is TRBV28 and J usage is TRBJ2-1, with 10 bases aligning to TRBD2. The trim removed 6 bases at V and 3 bases at J, leaving 5 bases unmatched. CDR3 length: 15 residues. Germline-derived CDR1 and CDR2 are MDHEN and SYDVKM. CDR3 sequence reads: CASRQTSGIYNEQFF. The CDR3 DNA reads as TGTGCCAGCAGGCAAACTAGCGGGATCTACAATGAGCAGTTCTTC. The full variable domain, in which reference TRBV28 and TRBJ2-1 provide the parts outside the CDR3, is DVKVTQSSRYLVKRTGEKVFLECVQDMDHENMFWYRQDPGLGLRLIYFSYDVKMKEKGDIPEGYSVSREKKERFSLILESASTNQTSMYLCASRQTSGIYNEQFFGPGTRLTVL.

The table lists this clonotype with a few counts. The rearrangement uses TRBV3-1 and TRBJ2-7; 7 nucleotides align to TRBD2. The CDR3 consists of 16 residues. Germline CDR1 and CDR2: LGHDT and YNNKEL (reference sequence). V shed 3 bases and J 3 bases; nucleotides not matched to a gene: 11. The CDR3 coding sequence is TGTGCCAGCAGCCAGGCCGCGGGACTAAGGTACTACGAGCAGTACTTC. As protein: CASSQAAGLRYYEQYF.

A note on this clonotype: One end of the junction does not line up with germline, which may come from a read error. The gene calls are TRBV9 and TRBJ2-2; tentative D call: TRBD2 (5 bases). Germline V gives CDR1 SGDLS, CDR2 YYNGEE. The CDR3 is made up of 13 amino acids. The CDR3 loop reads CACSEGNTGELFF. The CDR3 DNA reads TGTGCCTGCAGCGAGGGAAACACCGGGGAGCTGTTTTTT.

This chain connects TRBV20-1 to TRBJ1-1; no definite D call. V lost 6 bases and J 1 base, leaving 24 bases between the germline ends. CDR3 length: 17 residues. CDR1 DFQATT and CDR2 SNEGSKA come from the germline V gene (reference sequence). The CDR3 is CSAQLRHPSYRNTEAFF. The CDR3 DNA reads as TGCAGTGCCCAGTTGAGACACCCATCGTACCGGAACACTGAAGCTTTCTTT.

The sample holds a few counts of this clonotype. The chain has TRBV5-6 and TRBJ2-7; TRBD1 might be the D (5 bases). V lost 0 bases and J lost 6, with 7 bases in between. The CDR3 has 12 residues. Germline V gene sequence: CDR1 SGHDT, CDR2 YYEEEE. The CDR3 nucleotides read TGTGCCAGCAGCTTGGCAGGGTTCGAGCAGTACTTC. This translates into CASSLAGFEQYF.

This clonotype came up many times. The CDR3 DNA follows: TGTGCCAGCAGTCTTCCCCGGGAGATAGACTACGAGCAGTACTTC. As protein: CASSLPREIDYEQYF. The chain combines TRBV28 with TRBJ2-7; tentatively, D is TRBD2 (6 bases). Trimming cost V 5 bases and J 3 bases, with 17 bases left between them. This CDR3 has 15 residues. Germline V gives CDR1 MDHEN, CDR2 SYDVKM.

Points on this clonotype: Being one base from a much bigger clone, this may be a read error. This chain links TRBV28 with TRBJ2-5, with 7 bases fitting TRBD1. The CDR3 spans 13 residues. Germline assignment: CDR1 MDHEN and CDR2 SYDVKM. CDR3 bases: TGTGCCGGCAGTGTAGGACAGGAGGAGACCCAGTACTTC. Residues: CAGSVGQEETQYF.

This clonotype was counted ten times or more. The chain carries TRBV12-3 or TRBV12-4 and TRBJ2-2; D gene ambiguous. Trimming removed 3 bases at V and 4 bases at J, with 9 bases between. The CDR3 contains 14 residues. The CDR3 DNA reads as TGTGCCAGCAGTTTTTCGAGTACCACCGGGGAGCTGTTTTTT. Translating it yields CASSFSSTTGELFF.

This clonotype was seen at least ten times. J is TRBJ1-5 and V is TRBV28; D uncertain. The CDR3 length is 15 residues. The germline V gene has CDR1 MDHEN and CDR2 SYDVKM. Trimming removed 6 bases from V and 0 bases from J, with 12 bases in between. CDR3: CASSITIHSNQPQHF. The DNA of the CDR3 is TGTGCCAGCAGCATTACCATTCATAGCAATCAGCCCCAGCATTTT.